This is a list of T cell receptor beta chains from one sample in a study of shared clonotypes between healthy human individuals. TCRdb's copy holds only in-frame clones and misses some; the assay was immunoSEQ multiplex PCR. Among about 1 million clones listed, about three quarters were seen once. The source material was memory CD4+ T cells sorted from blood. The receptors here all came from a man younger than 30 in good health. Each CDR3 is given with its conserved first and last residue. The order of the fields is CDR3 protein, V gene, J gene.

CDR3: CASSFFPSGEQFF; V: TRBV5-5; J: TRBJ2-1
CDR3: CASRSGTNTYEQYF; V: TRBV6-6; J: TRBJ2-7
CDR3: CASSYPGTANTGELFF; V: TRBV6-6; J: TRBJ2-2
CDR3: CASSVDGGGTDTQYF; V: TRBV9; J: TRBJ2-3
CDR3: CASSYSTAGNTIYF; V: TRBV6-5; J: TRBJ1-3
CDR3: CASSAWTGNYEQYF; V: TRBV9; J: TRBJ2-7
CDR3: CASMGLGNNEQFF; V: TRBV6-5; J: TRBJ2-1
CDR3: CASSSQGNTQYF; V: TRBV27; J: TRBJ2-3
CDR3: CAWSHSGRQNEQFF; V: TRBV30; J: TRBJ2-1
CDR3: CASSQTGAERTQYF; V: TRBV5-1; J: TRBJ2-5
CDR3: CASRHGANTEAFF; V: TRBV5-4; J: TRBJ1-1
CDR3: CASSDSAYNSPLHF; V: TRBV28; J: TRBJ1-6
CDR3: CASSPRTGAGGEQFF; V: TRBV2; J: TRBJ2-1
CDR3: CASSAANNQPQHF; V: TRBV6-1; J: TRBJ1-5
CDR3: CASSVGASANTGELFF; V: TRBV9; J: TRBJ2-2
CDR3: CASSLLGRAGETQYF; V: TRBV27; J: TRBJ2-5
CDR3: CASSASGGNYGYTF; V: TRBV5-6; J: TRBJ1-2
CDR3: CASSQKAAFQETQYF; V: TRBV18; J: TRBJ2-5
CDR3: CASSTTGTSTDTQYF; V: TRBV5-1; J: TRBJ2-3
CDR3: CASRPQGNTEAFF; V: TRBV6-1; J: TRBJ1-1
CDR3: CSVKGRANEKLFF; V: TRBV29-1; J: TRBJ1-4
CDR3: CASSGRGSTNEKLFF; V: TRBV6-1; J: TRBJ1-4
CDR3: CASSSSVAGRQETQYF; V: TRBV7-6; J: TRBJ2-5
CDR3: CASSQSVWTGVNEQFF; V: TRBV23-1; J: TRBJ2-1